Below, 9 T cell receptor beta chains from the same sample are listed, as sequenced in a study of blood T cell repertoires in COVID-19. Clones were sequenced by immunoSEQ multiplex PCR, and TCRdb holds only the in-frame ones, with some missing. The table has under 120,000 clones, 80% to 90% seen once. The sequencing input was peripheral blood. These receptors all stem from an elderly woman with acute or convalescent COVID-19.

The rearrangement joins TRBV28 to TRBJ1-5, with TRBD1 matching over 7 bases. This CDR3 spans 14 amino acids. The V gene end was trimmed by 5 bases and the J gene end by 6 bases; junction bases not matched to a gene: 7. Germline CDR1 MDHEN, CDR2 SYDVKM. The chain's CDR3 is CASSPWSGGQPQHF. The CDR3, as DNA: TGTGCCAGCAGTCCCTGGTCAGGGGGTCAGCCCCAGCATTTT.

J is TRBJ2-3 and V is TRBV15, with TRBD1 matching 7 bases. J gave up 4 bases and V 5 bases, and 3 bases lay outside the gene matches. Germline V gene lookup returns CDR1 LNHNV and CDR2 YYDKDF (reference sequence). The CDR3 is 13 residues long. CDR3 coding DNA: TGTGCCACCAGCCCAACAGGGGCAGATACGCAGTATTTT. Encoded protein: CATSPTGADTQYF.

V is TRBV2 and J is TRBJ1-1, with D possibly TRBD1 on 6 matching bases. Per the germline V gene, CDR1 is SNHLY and CDR2 is FYNNEI. Deletions cut 8 bases from V and 7 bases from J, with 14 bases between. The CDR3 spans 12 residues. The CDR3 coding sequence is TGTGCCAGCGGCGGGGGGCTGGGTGAAGCTTTCTTT. Protein sequence: CASGGGLGEAFF.

This clone was counted once. This sequence joins TRBV30 and TRBJ1-2; 7 positions match TRBD1. V lost 3 bases to trimming and J lost 5 bases; unmatched junction nucleotides: 9. The CDR3 has 14 residues. The germline V gene has CDR1 GTSNPN and CDR2 SVGIG (reference sequence). The CDR3 is CAWSYRGGSYGYTF. The CDR3, as DNA: TGTGCCTGGAGCTACAGGGGTGGGAGTTATGGCTACACCTTC.

The gene calls are TRBV28 and TRBJ2-7, with 10 positions matching TRBD2. This CDR3 is built from 15 residues. Losses at the gene ends were 6 bases for V and 2 bases for J; bases not matched to a gene: 7. CDR1 and CDR2 from the germline V gene are MDHEN and SYDVKM. The CDR3 spells CASSRSAGGTYEQYF. DNA of the CDR3: TGTGCCAGCAGCCGCTCAGCGGGGGGGACCTACGAGCAGTACTTC.

V is TRBV12-5 and J is TRBJ2-1; the D gene is possibly TRBD1 (6 bases). This CDR3 region has 16 residues. Deletions cut 1 base from V and 4 bases from J, with 14 bases between. The germline CDR1 and CDR2 sequences are LGHNT and FRNRAP. The CDR3 reads CASGLGNRVGYNEQFF. CDR3 sequence (DNA): TGTGCTAGTGGTTTGGGTAACAGGGTTGGTTACAATGAGCAGTTCTTC.

The chain employs TRBV5-1 and TRBJ1-1; the D gene is possibly TRBD1 (6 bases). The CDR3 runs 15 residues. The V end lost 0 bases, the J end lost 6 bases, and 15 bases lay between the germline ends. CDR1 is SGHRS, CDR2 YFSETQ, per germline. In DNA, the CDR3 is TGCGCCAGCAGCTTGGGGGGACACCCGAGGGCTGAAGCTTTCTTT. Its protein is CASSLGGHPRAEAFF.

This clone came up a few times. The genes are TRBV19 and TRBJ2-2, with 10 bases fitting TRBD1. CDR1 and CDR2 from the germline V gene are LNHDA and SQIVND (reference sequence). There are 16 residues in the CDR3. V was pared by 3 bases and J by 7 bases, with 8 bases of the junction left unmatched. The CDR3 nucleotides read TGTGCCAGTAGTATGGGACCGGGACAGGGGAGCGGGGAGCTGTTTTTT. Translation: CASSMGPGQGSGELFF.

The CDR3 here is CASRERDSYGYTF. The CDR3 nucleotides are TGTGCCAGCAGGGAGAGGGACAGCTATGGCTACACCTTC. The chain has TRBV12-3 or TRBV12-4 and TRBJ1-2; 7 nucleotides match TRBD1. The CDR3 totals 13 residues. V shed 6 bases and J 4 bases; nucleotides not matched to a gene: 5.